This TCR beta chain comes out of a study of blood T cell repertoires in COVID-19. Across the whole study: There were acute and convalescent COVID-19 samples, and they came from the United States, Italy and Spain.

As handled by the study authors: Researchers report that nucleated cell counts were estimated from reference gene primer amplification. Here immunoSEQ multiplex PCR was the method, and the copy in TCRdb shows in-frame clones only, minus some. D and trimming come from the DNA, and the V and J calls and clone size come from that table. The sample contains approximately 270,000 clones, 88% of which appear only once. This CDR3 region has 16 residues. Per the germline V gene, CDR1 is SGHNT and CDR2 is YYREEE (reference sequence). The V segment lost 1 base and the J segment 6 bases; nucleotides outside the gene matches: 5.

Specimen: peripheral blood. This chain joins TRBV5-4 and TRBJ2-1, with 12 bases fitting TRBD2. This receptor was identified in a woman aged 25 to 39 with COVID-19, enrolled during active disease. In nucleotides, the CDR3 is TGTGCCAGCAGCTTGAGGCTAGCGGGGGGGCCCAATGAGCAGTTCTTC. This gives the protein CASSLRLAGGPNEQFF. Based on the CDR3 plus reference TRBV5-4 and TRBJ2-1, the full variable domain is ETGVTQSPTHLIKTRGQQVTLRCSSQSGHNTVSWYQQALGQGPQFIFQYYREEENGRGNFPPRFSGLQFPNYSSELNVNALELDDSALYLCASSLRLAGGPNEQFFGPGTRLTVL.